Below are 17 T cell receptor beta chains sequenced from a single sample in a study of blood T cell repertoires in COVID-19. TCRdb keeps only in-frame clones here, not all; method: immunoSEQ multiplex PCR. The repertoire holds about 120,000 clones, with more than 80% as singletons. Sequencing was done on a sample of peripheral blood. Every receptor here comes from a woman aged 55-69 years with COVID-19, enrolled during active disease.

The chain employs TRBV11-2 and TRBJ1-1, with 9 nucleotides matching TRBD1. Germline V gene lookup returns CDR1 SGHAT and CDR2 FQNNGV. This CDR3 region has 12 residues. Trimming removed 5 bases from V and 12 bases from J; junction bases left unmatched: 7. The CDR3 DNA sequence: TGTGCCAGCAGCCCACTGGGACAGGGAACTTTCTTT. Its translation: CASSPLGQGTFF.

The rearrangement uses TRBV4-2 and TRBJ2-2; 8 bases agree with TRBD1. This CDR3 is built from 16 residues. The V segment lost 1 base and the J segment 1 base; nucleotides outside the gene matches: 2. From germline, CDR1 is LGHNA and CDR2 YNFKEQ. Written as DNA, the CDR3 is TGTGCCAGCAGCCAAGCAGGGGGCGAGAACACCGGGGAGCTGTTTTTT. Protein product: CASSQAGGENTGELFF.

The CDR3 region is CASSSGTAYGYTF. The CDR3 nucleotides read TGTGCCAGCAGTTCAGGGACAGCGTATGGCTACACCTTC. This chain connects TRBV12-3 or TRBV12-4 to TRBJ1-2; 7 bases are a match to TRBD1. The CDR3 extends over 13 amino acids. The ends lost 4 bases at V and 5 bases at J; junction bases unmatched: 4.

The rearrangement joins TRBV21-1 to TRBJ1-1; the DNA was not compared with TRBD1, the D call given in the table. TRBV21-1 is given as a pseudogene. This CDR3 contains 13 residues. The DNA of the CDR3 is TGTGCCAGCTTAGGGACAGGGGGGACTGAAGCTTTCTTT. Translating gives CASLGTGGTEAFF.

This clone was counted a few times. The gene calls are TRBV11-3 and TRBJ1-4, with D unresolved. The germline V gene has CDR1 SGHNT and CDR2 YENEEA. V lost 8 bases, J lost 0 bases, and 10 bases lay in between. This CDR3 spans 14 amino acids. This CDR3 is CASGHKTTNEKLFF. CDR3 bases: TGTGCCAGCGGTCACAAAACAACTAATGAAAAACTGTTTTTT.

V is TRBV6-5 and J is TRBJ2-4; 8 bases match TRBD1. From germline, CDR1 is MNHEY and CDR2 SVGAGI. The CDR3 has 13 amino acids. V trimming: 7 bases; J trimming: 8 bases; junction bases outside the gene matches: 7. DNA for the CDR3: TGTGCCAGCATGACCAGGGGGCCGGACATTCAGTACTTC. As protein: CASMTRGPDIQYF.

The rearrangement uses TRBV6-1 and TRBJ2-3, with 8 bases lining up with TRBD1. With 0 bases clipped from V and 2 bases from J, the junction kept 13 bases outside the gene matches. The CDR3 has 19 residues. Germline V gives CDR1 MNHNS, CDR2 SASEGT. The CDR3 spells CASSEAGRGLDLVTDTQYF. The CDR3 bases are TGTGCCAGCAGTGAAGCCGGCAGGGGGCTGGATTTAGTCACAGATACGCAGTATTTT.

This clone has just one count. For the CDR3, the DNA is TGCGCCAGCAGCTTGGTAGGGGCTTTATCCTACGAGCAGTACTTC. Translating it yields CASSLVGALSYEQYF. The chain combines TRBV5-1 with TRBJ2-7, with D perhaps matching TRBD1 (5 bases). The length of the CDR3 is 15 residues. The V end was cut by 0 bases, the J end by 1 base, with 11 bases between. Germline CDR1 is SGHRS and CDR2 is YFSETQ.

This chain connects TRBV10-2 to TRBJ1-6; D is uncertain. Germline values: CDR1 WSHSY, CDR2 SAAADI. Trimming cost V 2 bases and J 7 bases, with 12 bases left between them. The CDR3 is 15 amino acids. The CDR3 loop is CASSEGTIRNSPLHF. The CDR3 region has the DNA TGCGCCAGCAGTGAGGGTACAATTCGAAATTCACCCCTCCACTTT.

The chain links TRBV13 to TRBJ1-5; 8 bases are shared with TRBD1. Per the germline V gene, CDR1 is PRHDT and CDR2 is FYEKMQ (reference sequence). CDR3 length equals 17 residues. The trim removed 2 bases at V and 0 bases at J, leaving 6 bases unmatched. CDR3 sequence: CASSLSQGAYSNQPQHF. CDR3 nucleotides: TGTGCCAGCAGCTTAAGCCAGGGGGCCTATAGCAATCAGCCCCAGCATTTT.

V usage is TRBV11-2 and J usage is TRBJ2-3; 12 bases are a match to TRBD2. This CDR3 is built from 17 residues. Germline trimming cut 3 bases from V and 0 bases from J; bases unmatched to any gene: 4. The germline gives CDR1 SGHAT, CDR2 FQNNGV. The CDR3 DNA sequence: TGTGCCAGCAGCTTCACTAGCGGGGGGATGAGCACAGATACGCAGTATTTT. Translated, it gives CASSFTSGGMSTDTQYF.

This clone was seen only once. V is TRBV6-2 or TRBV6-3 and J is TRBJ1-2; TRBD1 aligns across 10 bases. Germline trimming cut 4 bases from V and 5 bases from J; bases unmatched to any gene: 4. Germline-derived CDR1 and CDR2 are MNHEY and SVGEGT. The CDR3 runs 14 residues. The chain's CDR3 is CASSLTGGGYGYTF. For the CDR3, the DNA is TGTGCCAGCAGTTTGACAGGGGGCGGGTATGGCTACACCTTC.

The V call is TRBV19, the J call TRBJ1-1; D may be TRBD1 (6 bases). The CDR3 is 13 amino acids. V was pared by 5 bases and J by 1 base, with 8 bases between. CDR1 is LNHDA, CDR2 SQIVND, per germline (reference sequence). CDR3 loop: CASSLTGNTEAFF. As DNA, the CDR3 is TGTGCCAGTAGTTTGACAGGGAACACTGAAGCTTTCTTT.

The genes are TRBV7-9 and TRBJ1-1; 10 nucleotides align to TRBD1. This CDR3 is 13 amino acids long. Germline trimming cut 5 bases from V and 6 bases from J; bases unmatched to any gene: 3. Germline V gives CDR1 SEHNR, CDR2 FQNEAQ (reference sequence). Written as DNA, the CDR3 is TGTGCCAGCAGCCGCGGACAGGGGGCTGAAGCTTTCTTT. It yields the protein CASSRGQGAEAFF. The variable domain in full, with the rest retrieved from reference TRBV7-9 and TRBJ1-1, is DTGVSQNPRHKITKRGQNVTFRCDPISEHNRLYWYRQTLGQGPEFLTYFQNEAQLEKSRLLSDRFSAERPKGSFSTLEIQRTEQGDSAMYLCASSRGQGAEAFFGQGTRLTVV.

The DNA of the CDR3 is TGTGCCTGGAGTCGGCCGCTTACAGATTCTTACTCCTATAATTCACCCCTCCACTTT. The encoded protein is CAWSRPLTDSYSYNSPLHF. This sequence joins TRBV30 and TRBJ1-6, with D unclear. The CDR3 runs 19 residues. The V gene lost 2 bases and the J gene lost 0 bases, with 20 bases spanning the gap. CDR1 is GTSNPN and CDR2 is SVGIG in the germline V gene (reference sequence).

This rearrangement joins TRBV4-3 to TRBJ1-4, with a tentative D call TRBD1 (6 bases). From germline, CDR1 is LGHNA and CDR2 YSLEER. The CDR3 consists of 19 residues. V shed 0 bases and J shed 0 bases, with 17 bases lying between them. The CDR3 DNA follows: TGCGCCAGCAGCCAAGAGCCCTATAGGGGGACCACAACTAATGAAAAACTGTTTTTT. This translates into CASSQEPYRGTTTNEKLFF.

DNA for the CDR3: TGTGCCAGCAGCTACACCGACAGGGGGAACTATGGCTACACCTTC. Translation gives CASSYTDRGNYGYTF. V is TRBV7-2 and J is TRBJ1-2; 9 bases align to TRBD1. Germline CDR1 SGHTA, CDR2 FQGNSA. Trimming removed 4 bases from V and 2 bases from J; junction bases left unmatched: 5. The CDR3 is 15 amino acids.